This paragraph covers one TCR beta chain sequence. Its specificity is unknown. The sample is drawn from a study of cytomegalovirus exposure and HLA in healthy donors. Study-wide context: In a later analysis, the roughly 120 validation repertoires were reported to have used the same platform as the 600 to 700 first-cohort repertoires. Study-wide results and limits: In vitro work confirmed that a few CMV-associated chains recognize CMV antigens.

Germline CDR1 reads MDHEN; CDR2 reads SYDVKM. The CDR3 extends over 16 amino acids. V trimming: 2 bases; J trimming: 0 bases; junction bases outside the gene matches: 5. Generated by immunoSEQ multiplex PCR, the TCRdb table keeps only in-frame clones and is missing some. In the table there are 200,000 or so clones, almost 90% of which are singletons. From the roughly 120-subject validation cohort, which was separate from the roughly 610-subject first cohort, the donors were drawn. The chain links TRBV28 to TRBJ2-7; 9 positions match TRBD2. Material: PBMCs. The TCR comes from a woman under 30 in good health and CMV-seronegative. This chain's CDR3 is CASSLIISGSSYEQYF. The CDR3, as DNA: TGTGCCAGCAGTTTAATTATTAGCGGGAGCTCCTACGAGCAGTACTTC. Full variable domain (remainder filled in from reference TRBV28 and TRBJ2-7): DVKVTQSSRYLVKRTGEKVFLECVQDMDHENMFWYRQDPGLGLRLIYFSYDVKMKEKGDIPEGYSVSREKKERFSLILESASTNQTSMYLCASSLIISGSSYEQYFGPGTRLTVT.